This T cell receptor (beta chain) was captured in a study of OX40 agonist ivuxolimab in advanced cancers. Regarding the study as a whole: CD4+ T cells averaged fewer expanded clones than CD8+ T cells. Antigen targets of the expanded peripheral T cells went undetermined.

Germline CDR1 is MNHNS and CDR2 is SASEGT. The CDR3 covers 12 residues. The V and J ends lost 8 bases and 10 bases respectively, with 15 bases between them. A note on this clone: Its antigen is unidentified.

TCRdb keeps only in-frame clones here, not all; method: immunoSEQ multiplex PCR. The sample shows roughly 28,000 clones, roughly four fifths of them seen only once. The receptor's source is an adult with an advanced solid tumor such as melanoma, head and neck, liver or kidney cancer. The rearrangement uses TRBV6-1 and TRBJ1-5; D is perhaps TRBD1 (6 bases). The sample was CD4+ or CD8+ T cells sorted from blood, taken in a trial of the OX40 agonist ivuxolimab. The DNA of the CDR3 is TGTGCCAGCCGGGGGCCCACCCTTCCCCAGCATTTT. It codes for CASRGPTLPQHF.